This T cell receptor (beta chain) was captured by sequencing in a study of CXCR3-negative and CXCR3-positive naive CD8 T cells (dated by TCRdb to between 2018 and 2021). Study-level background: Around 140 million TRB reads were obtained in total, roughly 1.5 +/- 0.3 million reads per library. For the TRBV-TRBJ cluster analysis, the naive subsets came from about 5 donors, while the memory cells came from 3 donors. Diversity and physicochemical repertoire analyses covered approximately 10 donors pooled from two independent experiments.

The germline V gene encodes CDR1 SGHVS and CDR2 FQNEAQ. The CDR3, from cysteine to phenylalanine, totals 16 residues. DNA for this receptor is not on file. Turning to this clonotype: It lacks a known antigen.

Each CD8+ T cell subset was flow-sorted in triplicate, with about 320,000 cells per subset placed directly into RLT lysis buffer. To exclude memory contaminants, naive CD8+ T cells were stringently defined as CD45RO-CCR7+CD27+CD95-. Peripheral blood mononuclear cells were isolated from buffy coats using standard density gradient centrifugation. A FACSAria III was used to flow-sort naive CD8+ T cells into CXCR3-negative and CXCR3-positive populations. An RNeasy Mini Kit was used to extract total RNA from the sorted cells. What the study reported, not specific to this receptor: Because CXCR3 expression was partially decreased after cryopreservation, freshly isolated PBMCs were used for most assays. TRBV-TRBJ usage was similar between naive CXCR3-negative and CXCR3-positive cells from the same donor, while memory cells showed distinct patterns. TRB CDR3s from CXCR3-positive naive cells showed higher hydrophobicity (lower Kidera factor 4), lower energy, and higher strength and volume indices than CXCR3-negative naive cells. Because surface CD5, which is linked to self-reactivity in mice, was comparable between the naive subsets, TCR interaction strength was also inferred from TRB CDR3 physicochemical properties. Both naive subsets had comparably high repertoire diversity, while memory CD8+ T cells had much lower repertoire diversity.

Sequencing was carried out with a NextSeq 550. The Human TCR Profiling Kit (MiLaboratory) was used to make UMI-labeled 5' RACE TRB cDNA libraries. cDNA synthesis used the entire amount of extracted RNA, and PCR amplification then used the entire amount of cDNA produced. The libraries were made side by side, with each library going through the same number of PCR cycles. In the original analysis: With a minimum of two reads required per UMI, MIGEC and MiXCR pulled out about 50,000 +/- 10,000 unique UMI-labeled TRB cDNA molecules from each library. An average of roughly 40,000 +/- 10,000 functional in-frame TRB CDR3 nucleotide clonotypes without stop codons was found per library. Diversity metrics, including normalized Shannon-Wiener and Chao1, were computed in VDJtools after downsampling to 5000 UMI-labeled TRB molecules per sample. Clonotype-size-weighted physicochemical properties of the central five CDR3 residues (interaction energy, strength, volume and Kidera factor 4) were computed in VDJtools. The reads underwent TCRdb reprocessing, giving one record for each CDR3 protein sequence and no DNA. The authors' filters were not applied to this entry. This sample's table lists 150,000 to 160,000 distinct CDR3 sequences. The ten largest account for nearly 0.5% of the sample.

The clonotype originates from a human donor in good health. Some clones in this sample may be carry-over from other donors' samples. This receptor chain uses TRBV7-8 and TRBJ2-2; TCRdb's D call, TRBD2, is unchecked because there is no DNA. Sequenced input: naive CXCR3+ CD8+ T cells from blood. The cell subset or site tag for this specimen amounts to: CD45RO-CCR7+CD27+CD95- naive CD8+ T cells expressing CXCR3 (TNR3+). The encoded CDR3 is CASSLEEDSGTGELFF.